This entry is about one TCR beta chain. Distinct nucleotide sequences in the sample also encode this CDR3. This sample is part of a study of blood T cell repertoires in COVID-19. Study at large: Samples representing acute and convalescent COVID-19 were sourced from the United States, Italy and Spain.

Using immunoSEQ multiplex PCR, the repertoire was profiled, and TCRdb retains in-frame clones only, with some absent. The repertoire has about 270,000 clones, around nine tenths of them found once; the top ten carry approximately 2.4%. Cohorts were assigned according to the clinical history that participants reported. V lost 2 bases to trimming and J lost 5 bases, with 4 bases between them. Germline CDR1 is SGDLS and CDR2 is YYNGEE. The CDR3 runs 12 residues. This sequence originates from a woman aged 18-30 years who had recovered from COVID-19. Sequenced sample: PBMCs or T cells enriched from blood (not recorded which). The rearrangement links TRBV9 to TRBJ2-2; D gene unclear. DNA for the CDR3: TGTGCCAGCAGCGTTCGGACCGGGGAGCTGTTTTTT. Residues: CASSVRTGELFF.